The 21 T cell receptor beta chains listed next were all sequenced from one sample in a study of T cell repertoires in cytomegalovirus infection. Each CDR3 protein is one row after TCRdb ran MiXCR on the reads. Of about 900,000 distinct CDR3 sequences in the sample, approximately 31% are singletons; the top ten hold over 12%. The antigens for these receptors are not known. The sample here was cultured CD8+ T cells from PBMCs, taken from culture after CMV antigen stimulation. The receptors shown here come from a human donor in good health (CMV status not recorded). Some clones in this sample may be carry-over from other donors' samples.

This clonotype was seen only a few times. V usage is TRBV13 and J usage is TRBJ2-3; no definite D call. Germline values: CDR1 PRHDT, CDR2 FYEKMQ (reference sequence). V lost 1 base and J lost 2, with 10 bases in between. The CDR3 is 15 residues long. CDR3 sequence: CASSLASYITDTQYF. CDR3 DNA sequence: TGTGCCAGCAGCTTAGCATCCTATATCACAGATACGCAGTATTTT.

In its sample, this clonotype was seen many times. This chain joins TRBV7-9 and TRBJ2-5, with D possibly being TRBD1 or TRBD2 (6 bases each). The CDR3 runs to 14 residues. Between the trimmed V and J ends, which lost 5 bases and 5 bases, there was a span of 15 bases. CDR1 SEHNR and CDR2 FQNEAQ come from the germline V gene (reference sequence). The CDR3 coding sequence is TGTGCCAGCAGCGACACGGGGGCAGGGGAGACCCAGTACTTC. Protein: CASSDTGAGETQYF.

The chain is built from TRBV5-1 and TRBJ2-3; D remains unclear. CDR1 and CDR2 (germline): SGHRS, YFSETQ. This CDR3 is 14 amino acids long. The V end lost 0 bases, the J end lost 5 bases, and 10 bases lay between the germline ends. The CDR3 bases are TGCGCCAGCAGCTTGGGCGTAGATAGAGATACGCAGTATTTT. Its translation: CASSLGVDRDTQYF.

The CDR3 DNA sequence: TGTGCCAGCAGTTACGGGCGCAGGCTCCCAGATACGCAGTATTTT. Translating gives CASSYGRRLPDTQYF. V is TRBV6-5 and J is TRBJ2-3, with no clear D. CDR1 is MNHEY and CDR2 is SVGAGI in the germline V gene. V dropped 2 bases and J dropped 4 bases, with 13 bases sitting between them. This CDR3 has 15 amino acids.

This clonotype was observed a few times. This chain links TRBV24-1 with TRBJ2-6, with 7 bases matching TRBD2. J was trimmed by 1 base and V by 5 bases; bases with no gene match: 4. Germline V lookup: CDR1 KGHDR, CDR2 SFDVKD. The CDR3 length is 16 residues. In nucleotides, the CDR3 is TGTGCCACCAGTGCCCTCGGGGGGTCTGGGGCCAACGTCCTGACTTTC. This encodes CATSALGGSGANVLTF.

This clonotype was counted ten times or more. V is TRBV12-3 or TRBV12-4 and J is TRBJ1-5, with no clear D. The CDR3 is 14 amino acids. V was clipped by 4 bases and J by 1 base, with 8 bases between them. CDR3 coding DNA: TGTGCCAGCAGTTCTGGCCCCAGCAATCAGCCCCAGCATTTT. Amino acids: CASSSGPSNQPQHF.

The J gene is TRBJ1-2, the V gene TRBV4-2, with D perhaps matching TRBD1 (6 bases). Trimming left V 1 base short and J 3 bases short, with 18 bases between. The germline V gene encodes CDR1 LGHNA and CDR2 YNFKEQ. The CDR3 covers 17 residues. The CDR3 spells CASSQVPPTGLHYGYTF. The CDR3 DNA reads as TGTGCCAGCAGCCAAGTGCCCCCGACAGGTCTTCACTATGGCTACACCTTC.

This clonotype was seen more than once but under ten times. The chain carries TRBV7-2 and TRBJ2-7, with 10 bases fitting TRBD2. CDR3 size: 15 residues. Germline assignment: CDR1 SGHTA and CDR2 FQGNSA. Germline trimming cut 0 bases from V and 4 bases from J; bases unmatched to any gene: 3. CDR3: CASSLASGGAYEQYF. DNA of the CDR3: TGTGCCAGCAGCTTAGCGAGCGGGGGGGCTTACGAGCAGTACTTC.

This chain links TRBV7-3 with TRBJ2-5, with TRBD1 matching over 7 bases. The CDR3 contains 15 residues. Germline V gives CDR1 SGHTA, CDR2 FQGTGA. The trim removed 4 bases at V and 5 bases at J, leaving 10 bases unmatched. The CDR3 DNA reads TGTGCCAGCAGCTCCCGACAGGGAGTAGGGGAGACCCAGTACTTC. It specifies CASSSRQGVGETQYF.

This clonotype was seen more than once but under ten times. The rearrangement joins TRBV15 to TRBJ2-5; 10 nucleotides agree with TRBD2. Trimming took 3 bases from V and 1 from J; bases not matched to a gene: 8. Germline loops: CDR1 LNHNV, CDR2 YYDKDF (reference sequence). The CDR3 covers 17 residues. The CDR3 DNA reads as TGTGCCACCAGCAGTGAGTCTAGCGGGGGACCCCAAGAGACCCAGTACTTC. This gives the protein CATSSESSGGPQETQYF.

The chain links TRBV27 to TRBJ2-1, with D uncertain. The germline V gene encodes CDR1 MNHEY and CDR2 SMNVEV (reference sequence). Between the trimmed V and J ends, which lost 3 bases and 4 bases, there was a span of 19 bases. This CDR3 is 17 amino acids long. CDR3 residues: CASSFPPSPPVYNEQFF. Written as DNA, the CDR3 is TGTGCCAGCAGTTTCCCCCCCAGCCCACCCGTATACAATGAGCAGTTCTTC.

V is TRBV6-5 and J is TRBJ2-3, with TRBD2 matching 10 bases. The length of the CDR3 is 13 residues. Germline loops: CDR1 MNHEY, CDR2 SVGAGI. V shed 5 bases and J 7 bases; nucleotides not matched to a gene: 3. CDR3 in amino acids: CASSSGGANTQYF. The CDR3 bases are TGTGCCAGCAGTAGCGGGGGGGCTAATACGCAGTATTTT.

The chain combines TRBV10-1 with TRBJ2-1; D may be TRBD2 (6 bases). The germline CDR1 and CDR2 sequences are WNHNN and SYGVQD (reference sequence). Trimming removed 6 bases from V and 8 bases from J, with 14 bases in between. The CDR3 totals 13 residues. CDR3 bases: TGCGCCAGCAGAGGCCGGGAGTCAGATGAGCAGTTCTTC. Its translation is CASRGRESDEQFF.

This clonotype was observed a handful of times. CDR3 sequence reads: CASSGDRGEQFF. CDR3 sequence (DNA): TGTGCCAGCAGCGGCGACAGGGGTGAGCAGTTCTTC. The chain joins TRBV7-9 to TRBJ2-1; 8 bases align to TRBD1. V shed 5 bases and J 9 bases; nucleotides not matched to a gene: 3. Germline CDR1 is SEHNR and CDR2 is FQNEAQ (reference sequence). This CDR3 has 12 residues.

The V gene is TRBV6-1, the J gene TRBJ1-1; D possibly corresponds to TRBD1 (6 bases). V lost 6 bases and J lost 1, with 12 bases in between. This CDR3 is 14 amino acids long. Germline lookup yields CDR1 MNHNS and CDR2 SASEGT. The CDR3 region has the DNA TGTGCCAGCAGGAGACAGGTTTCGAACACTGAAGCTTTCTTT. Translation gives CASRRQVSNTEAFF.

This clonotype has just a few counts. The chain uses TRBV20-1 and TRBJ2-5; no firm D call. The length of the CDR3 is 13 residues. Germline CDR1 DFQATT, CDR2 SNEGSKA (reference sequence). The V gene lost 6 bases and the J gene lost 5 bases, with 16 bases spanning the gap. CDR3 sequence reads: CSAQADVMETQYF. The CDR3 coding sequence is TGCAGTGCCCAGGCTGACGTCATGGAGACCCAGTACTTC.

This clonotype appeared a few times. The rearrangement uses TRBV12-3 or TRBV12-4 and TRBJ2-1; possibly TRBD2 for D (5 bases). Trimming stripped 7 bases from V and 0 bases from J, with 13 bases between. This CDR3 contains 15 residues. The CDR3 bases are TGTGCCAGCACCCCTATGGGGAGCTCCTACAATGAGCAGTTCTTC. This codes for CASTPMGSSYNEQFF.

This clonotype showed up just a few times. The J gene is TRBJ2-1, the V gene TRBV27; D possibly uses TRBD1 or TRBD2 (5 bases each). V was cut by 10 bases and J by 6 bases, with 13 bases left in between. The CDR3 contains 12 residues. Germline V gene sequence: CDR1 MNHEY, CDR2 SMNVEV (reference sequence). CDR3 residues: CATSGAINEQFF. CDR3 bases: TGTGCCACATCCGGGGCAATCAATGAGCAGTTCTTC.

This clonotype was observed a few times. The chain employs TRBV6-6 and TRBJ2-7; D unclear. The CDR3 sequence is 13 residues long. The V end lost 4 bases, the J end lost 0 bases, and 7 bases lay between the germline ends. In germline, CDR1 is MNHNY, CDR2 SVGAGI (reference sequence). This chain's CDR3 is CASSLDASYEQYF. The CDR3, as DNA: TGTGCCAGCAGTTTGGACGCCTCCTACGAGCAGTACTTC.

This chain links TRBV12-5 with TRBJ2-2; D might be TRBD1 (6 bases). Per the germline V gene, CDR1 is LGHNT and CDR2 is FRNRAP. The CDR3 covers 13 residues. This CDR3 reads CALRDTDTGELFF. In DNA, the CDR3 is TGTGCCCTCCGGGACACCGACACCGGGGAGCTGTTTTTT.

This clonotype was counted only a few times. V is TRBV6-6 and J is TRBJ2-3; TRBD1 might be the D (7 bases). The V end was cut by 2 bases, the J end by 1 base, with 10 bases between. Germline assignment: CDR1 MNHNY and CDR2 SVGAGI (reference sequence). This CDR3 spans 15 amino acids. The CDR3 DNA sequence: TGTGCCAGCAGTTACGGGGGGACAGGCACAGATACGCAGTATTTT. It specifies CASSYGGTGTDTQYF.